This T cell receptor (beta chain) was sequenced during a study of blood T cells in healthy people across ages. The second PCR ran roughly 6 to 11 cycles with a sample-barcoded 5' primer and J-beta primers. There were at least 3 million CDR3-containing paired-end reads obtained from each sample. Each CDR3 protein is one row after TCRdb ran MiXCR on the 5' RACE reads. The table has some 1.7 million distinct CDR3 sequences, about 28% seen once. Findings and limits, study-wide: There were more naive CD4+ cells and higher diversity in long-lived donors than in aged donors.

Germline assignment: CDR1 SEHNR and CDR2 FQNEAQ (reference sequence). The CDR3 totals 14 residues. V gave up 5 bases and J gave up 6 bases; unmatched junction bases: 6. Total RNA, at least 5 micrograms per sample, came from PBMCs. This clonotype was seen a handful of times. As yet, its antigen is unknown. The receptor's source is a woman aged 30 to 39 in good health. The sample taken for sequencing was blood. The V call is TRBV7-9, the J call TRBJ1-2, with 10 bases that match TRBD1. The chain's CDR3 is CASSLGTGENGYTF. DNA of the CDR3: TGTGCCAGCAGCCTAGGGACAGGGGAGAATGGCTACACCTTC.